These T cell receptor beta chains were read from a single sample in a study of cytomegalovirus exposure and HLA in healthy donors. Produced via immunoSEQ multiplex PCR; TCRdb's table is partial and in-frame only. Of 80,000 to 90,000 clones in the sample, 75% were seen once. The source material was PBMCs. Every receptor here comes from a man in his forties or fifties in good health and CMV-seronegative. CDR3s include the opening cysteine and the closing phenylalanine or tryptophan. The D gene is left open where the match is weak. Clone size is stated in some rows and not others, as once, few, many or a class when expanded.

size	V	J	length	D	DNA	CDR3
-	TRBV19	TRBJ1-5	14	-	TGTGCCAGTAGTATGCGGGGATCATTCCAGCCCCAGCATTTT	CASSMRGSFQPQHF
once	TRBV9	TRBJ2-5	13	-	TGTGCCAGCAGCGCTGGAGCGGTAGAGACCCAGTACTTC	CASSAGAVETQYF
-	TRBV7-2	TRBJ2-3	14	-	TGTGCCAGCAGCTTAGGACAGTCCACAGATACGCAGTATTTT	CASSLGQSTDTQYF
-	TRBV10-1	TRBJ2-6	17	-	TGCGCCAGCAGTGATGGGGGCGGGAGCTCTGGGGCCAACGTCCTGACTTTC	CASSDGGGSSGANVLTF
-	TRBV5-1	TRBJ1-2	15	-	TGCGCCAGCAGCTCGCGCCCGGCAGGGGACTATGGCTACACCTTC	CASSSRPAGDYGYTF
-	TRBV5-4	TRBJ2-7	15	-	TGTGCCAGCAGCCCACCCGCGGGGAGCTCCTACGAGCAGTACTTC	CASSPPAGSSYEQYF
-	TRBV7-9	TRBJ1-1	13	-	TGTTCCAGCAGCTTAGGGGAGGGTCGGCTAGCTTTCTTT	CSSSLGEGRLAFF
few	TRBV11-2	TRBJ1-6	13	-	TGTGCCAGCAGCTTAGATCAGGTCCCACCCCTCCACTTT	CASSLDQVPPLHF
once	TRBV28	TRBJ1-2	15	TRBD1	TGTGCCAGCAGTCCGAGAGGGGGCTATCACTATGGCTACACCTTC	CASSPRGGYHYGYTF
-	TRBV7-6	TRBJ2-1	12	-	TGTGCCAGCAGCTTAAGGGAGAATGAGCAGTTCTTC	CASSLRENEQFF
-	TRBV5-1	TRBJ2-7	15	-	TGCGCCAGCAGCCTTCAAACAGGTGCCACCTACGAGCAGTACTTC	CASSLQTGATYEQYF
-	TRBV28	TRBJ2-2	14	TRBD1	TGTGCCAGTTTGGGACAGCAGAACACCGGGGAGCTGTTTTTT	CASLGQQNTGELFF
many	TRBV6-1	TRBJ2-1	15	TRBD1	TGTGCCAGCAGGTACGGGACAGACTTATACAATGAGCAGTTCTTC	CASRYGTDLYNEQFF
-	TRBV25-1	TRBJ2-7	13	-	TGTGCCAGCAGTGATCCGGGGAGCTACGAGCAGTACTTC	CASSDPGSYEQYF
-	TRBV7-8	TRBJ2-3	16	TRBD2	TGTGCCAGCAGTCTAGCGGGAGTAGTTCGCACAGATACGCAGTATTTT	CASSLAGVVRTDTQYF
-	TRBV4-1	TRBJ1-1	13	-	TGCGCCAGCAGCCAAGGTCGACAGGTTGAAGCTTTCTTT	CASSQGRQVEAFF
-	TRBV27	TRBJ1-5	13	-	TGTGCCAGCAGAGACCCGATCGGGGGGTCCCAGCATTTT	CASRDPIGGSQHF
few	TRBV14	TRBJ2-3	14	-	TGTGCCAGCAGCCCATCCTGGGCTTCAGATACGCAGTATTTT	CASSPSWASDTQYF
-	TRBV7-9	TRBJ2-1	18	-	TGTGCCAGCACCCCCCATAGGGAGGGGGGGCCTTCCTACAATGAGCAGTTCTTC	CASTPHREGGPSYNEQFF
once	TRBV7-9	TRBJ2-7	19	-	TGTGCCAGCAGCTTAGCGCTTCGAATTGACCTATCAGGGGTTTTCGAGCAGTACTTC	CASSLALRIDLSGVFEQYF
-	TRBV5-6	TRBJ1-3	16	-	TGTGCCAGCAGCTTGGGCCTCGGGGACTCTGGAAACACCATATATTTT	CASSLGLGDSGNTIYF
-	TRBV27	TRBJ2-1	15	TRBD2	TGTGCCAGCGTCCCTCGCGGGAGCTCCTACAATGAGCAGTTCTTC	CASVPRGSSYNEQFF
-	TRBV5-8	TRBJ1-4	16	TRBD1	TGTGCCAGCAGCTCCGGACAGGGGCAGGGTAATGAAAAACTGTTTTTT	CASSSGQGQGNEKLFF
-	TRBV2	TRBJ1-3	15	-	TGTGCCAGCAGGGGGACTACCCGCTCTGGAAACACCATATATTTT	CASRGTTRSGNTIYF
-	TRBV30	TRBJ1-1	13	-	TGTGCCTGGAGTGTTGGAGAGAGCACTGAAGCTTTCTTT	CAWSVGESTEAFF
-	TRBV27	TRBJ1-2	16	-	TGTGCCAGCAGTCCTTATCCGGAGCGCGCCTACTATGGCTACACCTTC	CASSPYPERAYYGYTF
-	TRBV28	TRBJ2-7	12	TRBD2	TGTGCCAGCAGTTTCGGGAGGTACGAGCAGTACTTC	CASSFGRYEQYF
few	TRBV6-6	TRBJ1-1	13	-	TGTGCCAGCAGTTTGCAGATGAACACTGAAGCTTTCTTT	CASSLQMNTEAFF
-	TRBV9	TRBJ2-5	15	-	TGTGCCAGCAGCGTAGATTTGACAGGTGGTAGGGAGCAGTACTTC	CASSVDLTGGREQYF
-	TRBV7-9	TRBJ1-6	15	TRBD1	TGTGCCAGCAGCTTAGCCGGGACAGGTGGTTCACCCCTCCACTTT	CASSLAGTGGSPLHF
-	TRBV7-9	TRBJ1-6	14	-	TGTGCCAGCAGCTTAACAGGGAGTAATTCACCCCTCCACTTT	CASSLTGSNSPLHF
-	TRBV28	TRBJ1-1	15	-	TGTGCCAGCACCACGAGCCTCGAGGAGAACACTGAAGCTTTCTTT	CASTTSLEENTEAFF
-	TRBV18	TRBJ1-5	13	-	TGTGCCAGCTCACCTTCGAGTGATCAGCCCCAGCATTTT	CASSPSSDQPQHF
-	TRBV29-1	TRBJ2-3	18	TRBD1	TGCAGCGTTGAAGTAAGGAAATTATACAGGGGGAACACAGATACGCAGTATTTT	CSVEVRKLYRGNTDTQYF
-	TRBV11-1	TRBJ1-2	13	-	TGTGCCAGCAGATCGGCAGGCAACTATGGCTACACCTTC	CASRSAGNYGYTF
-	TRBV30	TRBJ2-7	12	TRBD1	TGTGCCGGTAGGACAGGGGTTTTCGAGCAGTACTTC	CAGRTGVFEQYF
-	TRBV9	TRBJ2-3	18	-	TGTGCCATCAGCATCCCGATGACTGGCGGGGGCCGCACAGATACGCAGTATTTT	CAISIPMTGGGRTDTQYF